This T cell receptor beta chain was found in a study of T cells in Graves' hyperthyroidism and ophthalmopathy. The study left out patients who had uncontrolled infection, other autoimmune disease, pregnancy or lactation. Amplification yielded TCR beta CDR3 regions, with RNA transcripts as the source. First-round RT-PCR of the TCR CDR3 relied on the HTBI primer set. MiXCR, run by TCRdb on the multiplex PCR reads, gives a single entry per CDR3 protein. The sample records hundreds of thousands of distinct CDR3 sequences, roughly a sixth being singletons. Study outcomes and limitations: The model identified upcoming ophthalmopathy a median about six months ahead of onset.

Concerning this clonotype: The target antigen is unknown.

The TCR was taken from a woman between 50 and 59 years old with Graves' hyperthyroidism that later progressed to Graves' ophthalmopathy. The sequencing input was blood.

In nucleotides, the CDR3 is TGTGCCAGCAGATCCGACAGGGGGCTATATGGCTACACCTTC. It specifies CASRSDRGLYGYTF. V and J are TRBV6-2 or TRBV6-3 and TRBJ1-2; TRBD1 matches at 10 bases. Germline-derived CDR1 and CDR2 are MNHEY and SVGEGT. The CDR3 is made up of 14 amino acids. The V gene end was trimmed by 6 bases and the J gene end by 5 bases; junction bases not matched to a gene: 6.